The 29 T cell receptor beta chains given below trace back to one sample, sequenced in a study of vaccination and CD4 T cells after COVID-19. TCRdb passed the PCR reads through MiXCR, listing each CDR3 protein once. Here the sample spans 25,000 to 35,000 distinct CDR3 sequences, 49% being singletons. Indicated time point: late sampling 161 to 241 days after vaccination in a few convalescent patients. The material was CD4+ T cells from blood, obtained about 7 months after SARS-CoV-2 vaccination. The receptors were gathered from a human donor who had recovered from COVID-19.

The rearrangement joins TRBV7-3 to TRBJ2-5; the D is unclear. The germline V gene has CDR1 SGHTA and CDR2 FQGTGA. The length of the CDR3 is 18 residues. Trimming stripped 0 bases from V and 1 base from J, with 18 bases between. The CDR3 bases are TGTGCCAGCAGCTTAACGGGAAGGACCGTGGCCACCCAAGAGACCCAGTACTTC. As protein: CASSLTGRTVATQETQYF.

The V call is TRBV19, the J call TRBJ2-7; tentative D call: TRBD2 (6 bases). The CDR3 contains 14 residues. V dropped 3 bases and J dropped 3 bases, with 12 bases sitting between them. The V gene's germline CDR1 is LNHDA and CDR2 SQIVND (reference sequence). Here the CDR3 reads CASSMGIGGYEQYF. The CDR3 nucleotides read TGTGCCAGTAGTATGGGGATCGGGGGCTACGAGCAGTACTTC.

V usage is TRBV6-1 and J usage is TRBJ1-3; D unresolved. Germline CDR1 reads MNHNS; CDR2 reads SASEGT. The CDR3 totals 16 residues. Trimming removed 1 base at V and 0 bases at J, with 10 bases between. CDR3 DNA sequence: TGTGCCAGCAGTGAAGACGGACGGCTCTCTGGAAACACCATATATTTT. This codes for CASSEDGRLSGNTIYF.

The V gene is TRBV7-9, the J gene TRBJ2-1, with 8 bases identical to TRBD1. Germline assignment: CDR1 SEHNR and CDR2 FQNEAQ (reference sequence). This CDR3 has 14 amino acids. The J segment lost 8 bases and the V segment lost 3 bases, leaving 6 bases of the junction unmatched. For the CDR3, the DNA is TGTGCCAGCAGCTTCCCTAACAGGGGGTATGAGCAGTTCTTC. Translated: CASSFPNRGYEQFF.

This clonotype came up a few times. The chain recombines TRBV24-1 with TRBJ2-5, with D possibly being TRBD1 or TRBD2 (5 bases each). This CDR3 comprises 16 residues. The germline V gene has CDR1 KGHDR and CDR2 SFDVKD. Trimming took 2 bases from V and 5 from J, leaving 17 bases between them. The DNA of the CDR3 is TGTGCCACCAGTGATTCATTAAATGACTGGGGGGAGACCCAGTACTTC. Its protein is CATSDSLNDWGETQYF.

This chain links TRBV12-3 or TRBV12-4 with TRBJ1-2; D perhaps matches TRBD1 (5 bases). There are 15 residues in the CDR3. Trimming shortened V by 2 bases and J by 8 bases, and 18 bases separated the two germline ends. CDR3 sequence reads: CASSLSASGSGGYTF. CDR3 DNA sequence: TGTGCCAGCAGTTTATCAGCTTCAGGGTCTGGAGGCTACACCTTC.

This clonotype was seen only a few times. The chain uses TRBV20-1 and TRBJ1-5; D call uncertain. The length of the CDR3 is 16 residues. Germline CDR1 reads DFQATT; CDR2 reads SNEGSKA (reference sequence). V lost 0 bases, J lost 4 bases, and 16 bases lay in between. The CDR3 sequence: CSARDLYGLGNQPQHF. CDR3 nucleotides: TGCAGTGCTAGAGATCTTTATGGGTTAGGGAATCAGCCCCAGCATTTT.

This clonotype turned up a few times. The chain joins TRBV27 to TRBJ1-2, with 8 bases that match TRBD1. This CDR3 is 12 amino acids long. Germline V CDR1 and CDR2: MNHEY, SMNVEV (reference sequence). Trimming took 5 bases from V and 9 from J; bases not matched to a gene: 5. DNA of the CDR3: TGTGCCAGCAGTCTACAGGGGGAGAGCTACACCTTC. Protein: CASSLQGESYTF.

This rearrangement joins TRBV4-1 to TRBJ2-7; D perhaps matches TRBD1 (6 bases). Trimming stripped 4 bases from V and 4 bases from J, with 14 bases between. The CDR3 runs 14 residues. In germline, CDR1 is MGHRA, CDR2 YSYEKL. DNA for the CDR3: TGCGCCAGCAGCCGCACCAGGGGAGAATACGAGCAGTACTTC. Its protein product is CASSRTRGEYEQYF.

This clonotype was seen a handful of times. This chain joins TRBV7-3 and TRBJ2-3; no firm D call. Germline V gene data show CDR1 as SGHTA and CDR2 as FQGTGA. Trimming stripped 0 bases from V and 1 base from J, with 8 bases between. The CDR3 length is 15 residues. The CDR3 is CASSLTAGGTDTQYF. The CDR3 nucleotides are TGTGCCAGCAGCTTAACGGCTGGGGGCACAGATACGCAGTATTTT.

This chain connects TRBV14 to TRBJ1-5; no reliable D call. There are 13 residues in the CDR3. Looked up from germline, CDR1 is SGHDN and CDR2 is FVKESK. V gave up 4 bases and J gave up 6 bases, with 10 bases separating them. CDR3 residues: CASSLYSGQPQHF. The CDR3 DNA is TGTGCCAGCAGCCTATACAGCGGTCAGCCCCAGCATTTT.

This clonotype was counted a few times. V is TRBV7-9 and J is TRBJ2-7; no definite D call. The CDR3 has 14 amino acids. Germline V gives CDR1 SEHNR, CDR2 FQNEAQ (reference sequence). V lost 1 base, J lost 3 bases, and 10 bases lay in between. Here the CDR3 reads CASSLGVSFYEQYF. The CDR3 region has the DNA TGTGCCAGCAGCTTAGGGGTCAGCTTCTACGAGCAGTACTTC.

V usage is TRBV27 and J usage is TRBJ2-5, with TRBD1 matching 7 bases. The germline V gene has CDR1 MNHEY and CDR2 SMNVEV (reference sequence). V dropped 6 bases and J dropped 5; count of bases not matched to a gene: 6. The CDR3 has 13 amino acids. DNA of the CDR3: TGTGCCAGCAGGACGACAGGGAGCGAGACCCAGTACTTC. Its translation is CASRTTGSETQYF.

The CDR3 nucleotides are TGTGCCAGCAGCCGTCGGCGAGCGGGAGTCGAAGAGCAGTACTTC. Translated: CASSRRRAGVEEQYF. The V call is TRBV7-2, the J call TRBJ2-7; 8 bases are a match to TRBD2. In germline, CDR1 is SGHTA, CDR2 FQGNSA. CDR3 length equals 15 residues. Unmatched junction bases numbered 13, after V lost 5 bases and J lost 7 bases.

The chain recombines TRBV20-1 with TRBJ1-2; 7 bases align to TRBD1. Germline V gene sequence: CDR1 DFQATT, CDR2 SNEGSKA (reference sequence). The CDR3 has 12 residues. CDR3 amino acids: CSSLDRSYGYTF. The CDR3 DNA reads as TGCAGCAGCTTGGACAGGAGCTATGGCTACACCTTC.

The rearrangement links TRBV20-1 to TRBJ2-7; 10 positions match TRBD2. Germline CDR1 is DFQATT and CDR2 is SNEGSKA (reference sequence). This CDR3 is built from 15 residues. Here the CDR3 reads CSGNDRAGGGYEQYF. The CDR3 region has the DNA TGCAGCGGAAACGATCGAGCGGGAGGGGGTTACGAGCAGTACTTC.

This clonotype occurred a few times. The chain recombines TRBV20-1 with TRBJ2-3, with D hard to call. V lost 3 bases and J lost 3, with 13 bases in between. This CDR3 is 14 amino acids long. Germline loops: CDR1 DFQATT, CDR2 SNEGSKA (reference sequence). The CDR3, as DNA: TGCAGTGCTAGGTGGAACTCCGGAACAGATACGCAGTATTTT. This gives the protein CSARWNSGTDTQYF.

This clonotype has just a few counts. This chain links TRBV7-3 with TRBJ1-5, with D uncertain. CDR1 and CDR2 from the germline V gene are SGHTA and FQGTGA. The CDR3 length is 13 residues. V was clipped by 5 bases and J by 7 bases, with 12 bases between them. CDR3 protein: CASSLAHGQPQHF. CDR3 bases: TGTGCCAGCAGCCTGGCACACGGGCAGCCCCAGCATTTT.

The chain has TRBV5-5 and TRBJ2-5, with D possibly being TRBD2 (6 bases). Germline values: CDR1 SGHKS, CDR2 YYEKEE (reference sequence). This CDR3 contains 16 residues. The germline V and J ends were trimmed by 2 bases and 3 bases, with 17 bases remaining between them. Here the CDR3 DNA reads TGTGCCAGCAGCTTAGATCCGGGACTGGAGAAAGAGACCCAGTACTTC. This codes for CASSLDPGLEKETQYF.

This clonotype came up a few times. The CDR3 nucleotides read TGTGCCAGCAGATCGGGACTAGCGGGAGCCAACGAGCAGTACTTC. Translation: CASRSGLAGANEQYF. The chain links TRBV6-1 to TRBJ2-7; 14 nucleotides match TRBD2. This CDR3 has 15 residues. Unmatched junction bases numbered 6, after V lost 6 bases and J lost 5 bases. CDR1 and CDR2 (germline): MNHNS, SASEGT.

This clonotype was observed a few times. V and J are TRBV7-2 and TRBJ1-2, with a tentative D call TRBD1 (5 bases). The ends were cut back, 4 bases at V and 3 bases at J, with 15 bases in the middle. CDR3 length: 15 amino acids. Germline CDR1 SGHTA, CDR2 FQGNSA. In DNA, the CDR3 is TGTGCCAGCAGCTGGACTGAATCGGGGGACTATGGCTACACCTTC. Its protein is CASSWTESGDYGYTF.

The chain uses TRBV20-1 and TRBJ2-3; TRBD1 agrees at 7 bases. Germline V lookup: CDR1 DFQATT, CDR2 SNEGSKA (reference sequence). With V trimmed by 6 bases and J by 3 bases, 9 bases remained unmatched. CDR3 length: 14 amino acids. CDR3 nucleotides: TGCAGTGCCAGTACTCACAGGGGAACAGATACGCAGTATTTT. Residues: CSASTHRGTDTQYF.

This clonotype has just a few counts. The chain links TRBV7-8 to TRBJ2-1, with D perhaps TRBD2 (6 bases). V was shortened by 1 base and J by 4 bases, with 11 bases between the two germline ends. The CDR3 spans 15 residues. Germline loops: CDR1 SGHVS, CDR2 FQNEAQ. CDR3 sequence: CASSLDPSAYNEQFF. The CDR3 DNA reads TGTGCCAGCAGCTTAGATCCTAGCGCATACAATGAGCAGTTCTTC. The full variable domain, rest sourced from reference TRBV7-8 and TRBJ2-1, is GAGVSQSPRYKVAKRGQDVALRCDPISGHVSLFWYQQALGQGPEFLTYFQNEAQLDKSGLPSDRFFAERPEGSVSTLKIQRTQQEDSAVYLCASSLDPSAYNEQFFGPGTRLTVL.

This clonotype was found a few times. The V gene is TRBV4-1, the J gene TRBJ2-5; 10 bases are shared with TRBD2. Trimming at V came to 4 bases and at J to 0 bases, leaving 8 bases not matched to a gene. This CDR3 has 17 residues. Germline CDR1 MGHRA, CDR2 YSYEKL. The DNA for the CDR3 is TGCGCCAGCAGCCCATTACTAGCGGGGAAATACCAAGAGACCCAGTACTTC. Translated: CASSPLLAGKYQETQYF.

This rearrangement joins TRBV18 to TRBJ2-2; D ambiguous. V was cut by 2 bases and J by 7 bases, with 11 bases left in between. CDR1 and CDR2 from the germline V gene are KGHSH and LQKENI. This CDR3 contains 14 residues. The CDR3 DNA sequence: TGTGCCAGCTCACCAAAACGTAGTATCGGGGAGCTGTTTTTT. This gives the protein CASSPKRSIGELFF.

J is TRBJ2-1 and V is TRBV27; D may be TRBD1 or TRBD2 (5 bases each). V was cut by 2 bases and J by 9 bases, with 17 bases left in between. This CDR3 contains 15 residues. CDR1 and CDR2 from the germline V gene are MNHEY and SMNVEV (reference sequence). CDR3 protein: CASSLGTLVISEQFF. CDR3 in DNA: TGTGCCAGCAGTTTAGGGACCCTAGTTATCAGTGAGCAGTTCTTC.

The V and J genes are TRBV6-1 and TRBJ2-7; D not certain. V lost 9 bases to trimming and J lost 0 bases, with 15 bases between them. Germline loops: CDR1 MNHNS, CDR2 SASEGT. This CDR3 is built from 14 residues. CDR3 DNA: TGTGCCAGTCGCGGCGGCTGGAGCTCCTACGAGCAGTACTTC. Amino acid sequence: CASRGGWSSYEQYF.

V usage is TRBV28 and J usage is TRBJ1-5, with D perhaps matching TRBD1 (5 bases). The CDR3 loop spans 16 amino acids. V was shortened by 6 bases and J by 3 bases, with 18 bases between the two germline ends. CDR1 and CDR2 (germline): MDHEN, SYDVKM. CDR3 nucleotides: TGTGCCAGCAGGCTACTCAGGGATTTGGACAATCAGCCCCAGCATTTT. Its translation: CASRLLRDLDNQPQHF.

This clonotype was seen just once. The chain recombines TRBV5-1 with TRBJ1-2, with TRBD1 matching over 12 bases. Germline CDR1 reads SGHRS; CDR2 reads YFSETQ. Trimming took 4 bases from V and 0 from J; bases not matched to a gene: 4. This CDR3 has 16 residues. CDR3 protein: CASSEGTGGANYGYTF. CDR3 bases: TGCGCCAGCAGCGAAGGGACAGGGGGCGCTAACTATGGCTACACCTTC.